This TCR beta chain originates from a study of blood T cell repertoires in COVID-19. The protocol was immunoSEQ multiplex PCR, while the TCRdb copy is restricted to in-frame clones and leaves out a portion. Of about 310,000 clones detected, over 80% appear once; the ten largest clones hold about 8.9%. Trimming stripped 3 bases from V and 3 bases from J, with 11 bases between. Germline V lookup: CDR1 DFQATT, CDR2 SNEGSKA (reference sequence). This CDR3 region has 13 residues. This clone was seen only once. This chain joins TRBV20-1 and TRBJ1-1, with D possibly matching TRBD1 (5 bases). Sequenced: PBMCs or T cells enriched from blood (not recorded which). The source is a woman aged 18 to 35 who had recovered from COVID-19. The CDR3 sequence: CSASQGMYTEAFF. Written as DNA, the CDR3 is TGCAGTGCTAGTCAGGGTATGTACACTGAAGCTTTCTTT.